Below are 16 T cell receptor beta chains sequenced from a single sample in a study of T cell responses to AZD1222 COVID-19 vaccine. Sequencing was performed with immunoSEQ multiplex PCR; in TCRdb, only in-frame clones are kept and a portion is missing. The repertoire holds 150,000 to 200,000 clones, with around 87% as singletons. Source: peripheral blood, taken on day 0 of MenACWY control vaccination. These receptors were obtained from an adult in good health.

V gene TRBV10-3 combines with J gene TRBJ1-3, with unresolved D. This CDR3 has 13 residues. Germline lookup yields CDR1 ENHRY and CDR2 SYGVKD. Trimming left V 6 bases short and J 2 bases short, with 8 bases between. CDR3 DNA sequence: TGTGCCATCAGAATAACGGCTGGAAACACCATATATTTT. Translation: CAIRITAGNTIYF.

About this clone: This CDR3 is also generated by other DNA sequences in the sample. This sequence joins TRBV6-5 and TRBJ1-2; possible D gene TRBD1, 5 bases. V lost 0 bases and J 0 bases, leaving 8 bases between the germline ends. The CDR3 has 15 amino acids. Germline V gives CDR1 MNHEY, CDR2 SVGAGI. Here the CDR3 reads CASSYSGQPNYGYTF. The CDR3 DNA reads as TGTGCCAGCAGTTACTCGGGGCAGCCTAACTATGGCTACACCTTC.

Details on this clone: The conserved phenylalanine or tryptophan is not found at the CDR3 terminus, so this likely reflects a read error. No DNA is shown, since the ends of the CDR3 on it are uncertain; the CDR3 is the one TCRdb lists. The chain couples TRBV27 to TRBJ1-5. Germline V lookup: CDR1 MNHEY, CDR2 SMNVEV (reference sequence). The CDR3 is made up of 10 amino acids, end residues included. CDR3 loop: CASSLHTWKV.

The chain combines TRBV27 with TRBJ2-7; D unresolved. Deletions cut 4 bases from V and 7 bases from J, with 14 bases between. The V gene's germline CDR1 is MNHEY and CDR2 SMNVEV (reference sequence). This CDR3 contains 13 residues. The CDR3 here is CASSSEMGLEQYF. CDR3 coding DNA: TGTGCCAGCAGTTCGGAGATGGGTCTGGAGCAGTACTTC.

The CDR3 reads CASGTEGKYEQYF. The CDR3, as DNA: TGTGCCAGCGGTACGGAGGGAAAATACGAGCAGTACTTC. The chain couples TRBV12-3 or TRBV12-4 to TRBJ2-7, with D maybe TRBD2 (6 bases). This CDR3 is 13 amino acids long. The ends were cut back, 8 bases at V and 4 bases at J, with 15 bases in the middle.

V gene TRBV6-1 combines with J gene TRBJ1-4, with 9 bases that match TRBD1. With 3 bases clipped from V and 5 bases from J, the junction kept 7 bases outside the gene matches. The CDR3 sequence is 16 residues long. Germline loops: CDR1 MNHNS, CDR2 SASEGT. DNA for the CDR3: TGTGCCAGCAGTGAGAGCGGGACAGGGAGGAATGAAAAACTGTTTTTT. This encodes CASSESGTGRNEKLFF.

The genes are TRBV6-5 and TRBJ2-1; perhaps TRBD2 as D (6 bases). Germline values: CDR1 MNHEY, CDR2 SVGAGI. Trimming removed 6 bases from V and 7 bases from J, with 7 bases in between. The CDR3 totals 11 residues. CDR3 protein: CASRGTNEQFF. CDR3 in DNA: TGTGCCAGCAGGGGGACTAATGAGCAGTTCTTC.

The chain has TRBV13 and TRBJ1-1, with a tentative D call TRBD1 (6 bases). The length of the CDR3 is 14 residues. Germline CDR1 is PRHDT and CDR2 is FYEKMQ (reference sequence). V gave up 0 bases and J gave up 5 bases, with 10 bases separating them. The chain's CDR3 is CASSLGRGATEAFF. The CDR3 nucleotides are TGTGCCAGCAGCTTAGGTCGGGGGGCGACTGAAGCTTTCTTT.

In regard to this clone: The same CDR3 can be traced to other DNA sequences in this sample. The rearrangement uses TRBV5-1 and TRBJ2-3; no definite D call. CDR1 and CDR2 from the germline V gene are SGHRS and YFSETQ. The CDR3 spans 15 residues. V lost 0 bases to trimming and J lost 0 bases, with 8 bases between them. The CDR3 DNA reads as TGCGCCAGCAGCTTGGACGGACCGAGCACAGATACGCAGTATTTT. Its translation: CASSLDGPSTDTQYF.

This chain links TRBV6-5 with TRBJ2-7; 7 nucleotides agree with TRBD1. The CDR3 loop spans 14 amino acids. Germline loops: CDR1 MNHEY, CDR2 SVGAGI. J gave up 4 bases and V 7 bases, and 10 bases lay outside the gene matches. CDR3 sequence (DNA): TGTGCCAGCAACCCACAGGGGTACGGTTACGAGCAGTACTTC. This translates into CASNPQGYGYEQYF.

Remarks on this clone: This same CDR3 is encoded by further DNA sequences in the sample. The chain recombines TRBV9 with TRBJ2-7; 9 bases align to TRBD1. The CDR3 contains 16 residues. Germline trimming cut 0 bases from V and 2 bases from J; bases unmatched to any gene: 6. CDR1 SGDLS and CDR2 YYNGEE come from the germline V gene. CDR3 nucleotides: TGTGCCAGCAGCGTAGGTCCAGGACAGGGGCCCTACGAGCAGTACTTC. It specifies CASSVGPGQGPYEQYF.

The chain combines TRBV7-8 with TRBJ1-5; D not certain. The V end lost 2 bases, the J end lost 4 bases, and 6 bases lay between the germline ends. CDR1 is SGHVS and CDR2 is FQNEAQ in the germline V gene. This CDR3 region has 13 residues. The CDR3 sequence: CASSLRGNQPQHF. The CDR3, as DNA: TGTGCCAGCAGCTTACGAGGAAATCAGCCCCAGCATTTT.

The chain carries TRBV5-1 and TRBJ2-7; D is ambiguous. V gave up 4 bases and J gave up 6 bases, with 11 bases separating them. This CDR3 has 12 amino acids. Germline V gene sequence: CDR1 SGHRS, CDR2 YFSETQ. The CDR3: CASSTSGGEQYF. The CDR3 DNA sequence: TGCGCCAGCAGCACGTCAGGTGGCGAGCAGTACTTC.

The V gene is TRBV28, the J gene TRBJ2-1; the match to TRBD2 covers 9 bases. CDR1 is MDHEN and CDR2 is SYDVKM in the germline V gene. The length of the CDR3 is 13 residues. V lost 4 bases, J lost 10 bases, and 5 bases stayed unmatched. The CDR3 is CASSSSGAGEQFF. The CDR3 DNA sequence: TGTGCCAGCAGTTCTAGCGGGGCAGGAGAGCAGTTCTTC.

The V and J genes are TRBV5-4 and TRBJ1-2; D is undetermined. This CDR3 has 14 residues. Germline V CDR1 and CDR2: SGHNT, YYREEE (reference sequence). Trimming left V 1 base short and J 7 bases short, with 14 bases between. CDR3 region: CASSLTGGESGYTF. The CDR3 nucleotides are TGTGCCAGCAGCTTGACCGGTGGGGAGAGTGGCTACACCTTC.

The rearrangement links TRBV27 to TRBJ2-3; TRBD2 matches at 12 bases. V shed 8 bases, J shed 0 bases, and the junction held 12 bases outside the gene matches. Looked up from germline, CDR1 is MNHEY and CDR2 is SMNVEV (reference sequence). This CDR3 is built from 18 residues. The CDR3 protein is CASSALAGGTPSTDTQYF. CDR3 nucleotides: TGTGCCAGCTCCGCACTAGCGGGGGGCACTCCTAGCACAGATACGCAGTATTTT.